Listed below are T cell receptor beta chains from one sample, sequenced in a study of T-cell memory formation after mild COVID-19. Via MiXCR, TCRdb re-called the 5' RACE reads, giving one row per CDR3 protein. The table includes 190,000 or so distinct CDR3 sequences, 20% to 25% detected once. Sequences were obtained from PBMCs or a T cell subset sorted from them (not recorded which). Every receptor here comes from an adult woman who had mild COVID-19 (a few samples of this study predate the infection). Cell type and time point are not known. Each CDR3 is given with its conserved first and last residue. The order of the fields is V gene, J gene, D gene, clone size, CDR3 protein, CDR3 DNA. The D gene is left open where the match is weak. Some rows mark clone size as missing; the rest say once, few, many or name a class of expanded clone.

V: TRBV7-3
J: TRBJ2-3
D: TRBD1
size: few
CDR3: CASSLGTGGARDTQYF
DNA: TGTGCCAGCAGCTTGGGGACAGGGGGCGCTAGGGATACGCAGTATTTT

V: TRBV20-1
J: TRBJ1-1
D: .
size: .
CDR3: CSARGIENTEAFF
DNA: TGCAGTGCTAGAGGGATAGAAAACACTGAAGCTTTCTTT

V: TRBV6-1
J: TRBJ1-1
D: TRBD1
size: few
CDR3: CAWGTADRTEAFF
DNA: TGTGCCTGGGGGACAGCCGATAGGACTGAAGCTTTCTTT

V: TRBV27
J: TRBJ2-1
D: .
size: .
CDR3: CASSLMGSSYNEQFF
DNA: TGTGCCAGCAGTTTAATGGGGAGCTCCTACAATGAGCAGTTCTTC

V: TRBV14
J: TRBJ2-3
D: TRBD2
size: .
CDR3: CASSPGGRPTDTQYF
DNA: TGTGCCAGCAGCCCGGGAGGGAGGCCCACAGATACGCAGTATTTT

V: TRBV13
J: TRBJ2-7
D: TRBD2
size: few
CDR3: CASSLRAGVYEQYF
DNA: TGTGCCAGCAGCTTAAGGGCGGGAGTGTACGAGCAGTACTTC

V: TRBV9
J: TRBJ1-1
D: .
size: .
CDR3: CASSRYSNMNTEAFF
DNA: TGTGCCAGCAGTAGATACAGTAACATGAACACTGAAGCTTTCTTT

V: TRBV4-3
J: TRBJ2-5
D: TRBD2
size: .
CDR3: CASSLRGSGETQYF
DNA: TGCGCCAGCAGCCTCCGCGGGAGTGGGGAGACCCAGTACTTC

V: TRBV5-1
J: TRBJ2-1
D: .
size: once
CDR3: CASSLDPNEQFF
DNA: TGCGCCAGCAGCTTGGACCCCAATGAGCAGTTCTTC

V: TRBV4-1
J: TRBJ2-5
D: .
size: once
CDR3: CASSQAQGETQYF
DNA: TGCGCCAGCAGCCAAGCCCAGGGGGAGACCCAGTACTTC

V: TRBV12-3/TRBV12-4
J: TRBJ1-1
D: .
size: .
CDR3: CASSLHSRDTEAFF
DNA: TGTGCCAGCAGTTTACATTCCAGGGATACTGAAGCTTTCTTT

V: TRBV3-1
J: TRBJ2-5
D: TRBD1
size: few
CDR3: CASSPGQGAKETQYF
DNA: TGTGCCAGCAGCCCCGGACAGGGGGCAAAAGAGACCCAGTACTTC

V: TRBV7-6
J: TRBJ2-7
D: TRBD1
size: .
CDR3: CASSDRLQGDEQYF
DNA: TGTGCCAGCAGCGATAGGTTACAGGGGGACGAGCAGTACTTC

V: TRBV11-2
J: TRBJ1-1
D: .
size: .
CDR3: CASSSAWGSAATEAFF
DNA: TGTGCCAGCAGCTCCGCCTGGGGCTCGGCGGCCACTGAAGCTTTCTTT

V: TRBV25-1
J: TRBJ2-5
D: .
size: .
CDR3: CASSVRPGGGEETQYF
DNA: TGTGCCAGCAGTGTTCGTCCGGGCGGGGGCGAGGAGACCCAGTACTTC

V: TRBV4-1
J: TRBJ2-6
D: .
size: once
CDR3: CASSPLAGANVLTF
DNA: TGCGCCAGCAGCCCACTAGCTGGGGCCAACGTCCTGACTTTC

V: TRBV6-6
J: TRBJ1-2
D: .
size: .
CDR3: CASSYSGVMDGYTF
DNA: TGTGCCAGCAGTTACTCGGGGGTGATGGATGGCTACACCTTC

V: TRBV5-4
J: TRBJ1-1
D: .
size: .
CDR3: CASSLASGREAFF
DNA: TGTGCCAGCAGCTTGGCCTCGGGGCGGGAGGCTTTCTTT

V: TRBV7-3
J: TRBJ2-3
D: .
size: .
CDR3: CASSGAGSTDTQYF
DNA: TGTGCCAGCAGCGGGGCAGGTAGCACAGATACGCAGTATTTT

V: TRBV24-1
J: TRBJ2-2
D: .
size: many
CDR3: CATSERQDTGELFF
DNA: TGTGCCACCAGTGAGCGACAGGACACCGGGGAGCTGTTTTTT

V: TRBV9
J: TRBJ2-7
D: TRBD1
size: few
CDR3: CASSVEAGGLGEQYF
DNA: TGTGCCAGCAGCGTAGAGGCAGGGGGCCTGGGGGAGCAGTACTTC

V: TRBV11-2
J: TRBJ2-7
D: .
size: .
CDR3: CASSSSGNSVYEQYF
DNA: TGTGCCAGCAGCTCCTCCGGGAACTCAGTCTACGAGCAGTACTTC

V: TRBV13
J: TRBJ2-5
D: TRBD1
size: many
CDR3: CASSLGQGFPETQYF
DNA: TGTGCCAGCAGCTTGGGACAGGGCTTCCCAGAGACCCAGTACTTC

V: TRBV4-1
J: TRBJ2-7
D: .
size: many
CDR3: CASSQSGLYEQYF
DNA: TGCGCCAGCAGCCAGTCAGGGCTCTACGAGCAGTACTTC

V: TRBV20-1
J: TRBJ1-1
D: .
size: few
CDR3: CSAMTVRDTEAFF
DNA: TGCAGTGCTATGACAGTTCGGGACACTGAAGCTTTCTTT

V: TRBV19
J: TRBJ2-1
D: TRBD2
size: many
CDR3: CASKWVAGGINEQFF
DNA: TGTGCCAGTAAATGGGTCGCGGGAGGAATCAATGAGCAGTTCTTC

V: TRBV29-1
J: TRBJ2-1
D: TRBD1
size: .
CDR3: CSVEEGGQGASNEQFF
DNA: TGCAGCGTTGAAGAGGGGGGACAGGGGGCTAGCAATGAGCAGTTCTTC

V: TRBV9
J: TRBJ2-1
D: .
size: .
CDR3: CASSVVGRGSGAYNEQFF
DNA: TGTGCCAGCAGCGTAGTAGGGAGGGGGAGTGGGGCCTACAATGAGCAGTTCTTC

V: TRBV5-1
J: TRBJ1-4
D: .
size: .
CDR3: CASSLVSNEKLFF
DNA: TGCGCCAGCAGCTTGGTATCGAATGAAAAACTGTTTTTT

V: TRBV4-1
J: TRBJ1-2
D: TRBD1
size: few
CDR3: CASSQLTGGYYGYTF
DNA: TGCGCCAGCAGCCAACTTACAGGGGGTTACTATGGCTACACCTTC

V: TRBV6-5
J: TRBJ2-7
D: TRBD2
size: .
CDR3: CASSYAGLADEQYF
DNA: TGTGCCAGCAGTTACGCCGGACTAGCTGACGAGCAGTACTTC

V: TRBV5-1
J: TRBJ1-1
D: .
size: once
CDR3: CASSRGSGTEAFF
DNA: TGCGCCAGCAGCCGGGGCTCGGGTACTGAAGCTTTCTTT